This TCR beta chain was identified during a study of regulatory T cells in long-lasting Graves disease. Looking at the study overall: Under 3 months of antithyroid drugs had been taken by newly diagnosed Graves' patients. Overall study findings and caveats: New patients shared fewer public clonotypes (roughly 910) than persistent patients did (more than 2,500). Gene preferences differed: TRBV28, TRBJ1-2, TRBJ2-5 in persistent cases.

As for time point: newly diagnosed GD, antithyroid drugs for less than 3 months. Extracted RNA from PBMCs served as the source of the TCR library. J gave up 3 bases and V 10 bases, and 9 bases lay outside the gene matches. CDR1 LNHDA and CDR2 SQIVND come from the germline V gene (reference sequence). The CDR3 loop spans 14 amino acids. This clonotype was recorded only once. Its antigen is currently unknown. The authors built TCR beta libraries using iRepertoire HTBI primers and Arm-PCR of CDR3 regions. Using its own MiXCR run on the multiplex PCR reads, TCRdb lists one record per CDR3 protein. Here the sample spans fewer than 550,000 distinct CDR3 sequences, roughly 15% being singletons. This sample was also put to use in a study of T cells in Graves' hyperthyroidism and ophthalmopathy. From that second work: Participants, patients aged 18 to 65, had newly diagnosed hyperthyroidism with a duration under 2 months.

The sequence derives from a middle-aged woman with Graves disease. Sequenced here: peripheral blood mononuclear cells (PBMCs), sampled at new diagnosis, from a patient treated with antithyroid drugs. The V and J genes are TRBV19 and TRBJ1-5, with 7 bases matching TRBD1. In DNA form, the CDR3 reads TGTGCCATCGGGACAGATGGTGCCAATCAGCCCCAGCATTTT. As protein: CAIGTDGANQPQHF.